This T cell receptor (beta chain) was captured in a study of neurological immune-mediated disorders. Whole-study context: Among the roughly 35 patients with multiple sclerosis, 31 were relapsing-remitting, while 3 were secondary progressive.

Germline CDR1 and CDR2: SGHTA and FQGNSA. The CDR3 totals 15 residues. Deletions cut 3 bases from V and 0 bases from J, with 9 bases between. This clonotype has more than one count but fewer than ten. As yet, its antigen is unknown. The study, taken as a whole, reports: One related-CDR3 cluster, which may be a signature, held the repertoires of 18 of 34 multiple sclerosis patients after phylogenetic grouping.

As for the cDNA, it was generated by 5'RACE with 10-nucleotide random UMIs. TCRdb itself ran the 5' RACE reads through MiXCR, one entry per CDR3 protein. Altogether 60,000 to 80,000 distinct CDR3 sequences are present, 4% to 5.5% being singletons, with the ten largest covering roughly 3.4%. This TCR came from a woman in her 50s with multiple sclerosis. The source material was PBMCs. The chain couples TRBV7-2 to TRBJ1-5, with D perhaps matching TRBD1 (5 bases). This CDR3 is CASSFDSNSNQPQHF. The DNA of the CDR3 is TGTGCCAGCAGCTTCGACAGCAATAGCAATCAGCCCCAGCATTTT.